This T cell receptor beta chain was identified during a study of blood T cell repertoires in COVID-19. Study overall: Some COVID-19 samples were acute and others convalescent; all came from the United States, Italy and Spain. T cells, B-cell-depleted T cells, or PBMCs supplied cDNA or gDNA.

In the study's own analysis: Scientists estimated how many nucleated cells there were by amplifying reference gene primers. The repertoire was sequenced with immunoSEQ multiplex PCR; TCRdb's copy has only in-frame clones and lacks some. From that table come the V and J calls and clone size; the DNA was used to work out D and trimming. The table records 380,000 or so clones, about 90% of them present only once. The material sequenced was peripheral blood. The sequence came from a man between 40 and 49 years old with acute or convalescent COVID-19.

The CDR3 loop reads CASTLQGANQPQHF. For the CDR3, the DNA is TGTGCCAGCACCTTGCAGGGGGCGAACCAGCCCCAGCATTTT. The chain uses TRBV2 and TRBJ1-5, with 8 bases fitting TRBD1. V trimming: 7 bases; J trimming: 7 bases; junction bases outside the gene matches: 9. CDR1 and CDR2 (germline): SNHLY, FYNNEI. This CDR3 comprises 14 residues.